This T cell receptor beta chain was profiled in a study of PD-1 blockade in classical Hodgkin lymphoma. Stated time point: newly diagnosed, previously untreated cHL patient sample. Profiling relied on immunoSEQ multiplex PCR, and the TCRdb table lists in-frame clones only, not all of them. The table shows some 21,000 clones, with about 95% occurring only once. The CDR3 has 15 residues. V was shortened by 3 bases and J by 4 bases, with 13 bases between the two germline ends. CDR1 MNHNS and CDR2 SASEGT come from the germline V gene. Material: peripheral blood mononuclear cells (PBMCs). The chain has TRBV6-1 and TRBJ1-3; maybe TRBD1 (6 bases). The sequence was collected from a human donor with classical Hodgkin lymphoma. The CDR3, as DNA: TGTGCCAGCAGTGAGGTGGACAGAATAGGAAACACCATATATTTT. As protein: CASSEVDRIGNTIYF.